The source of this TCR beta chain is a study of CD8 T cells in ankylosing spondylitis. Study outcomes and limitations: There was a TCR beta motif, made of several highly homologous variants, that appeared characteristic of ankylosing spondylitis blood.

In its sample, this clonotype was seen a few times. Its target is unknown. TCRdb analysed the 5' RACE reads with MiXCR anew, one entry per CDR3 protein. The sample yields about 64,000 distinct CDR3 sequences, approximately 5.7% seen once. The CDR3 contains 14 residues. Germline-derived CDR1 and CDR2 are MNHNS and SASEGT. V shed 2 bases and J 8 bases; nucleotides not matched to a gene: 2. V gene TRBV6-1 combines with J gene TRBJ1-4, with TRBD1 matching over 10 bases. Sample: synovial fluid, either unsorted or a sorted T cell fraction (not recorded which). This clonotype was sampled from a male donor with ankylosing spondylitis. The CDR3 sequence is CASSEWGQGEKLFF. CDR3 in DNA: TGTGCCAGCAGTGAATGGGGACAGGGGGAAAAACTGTTTTTT.